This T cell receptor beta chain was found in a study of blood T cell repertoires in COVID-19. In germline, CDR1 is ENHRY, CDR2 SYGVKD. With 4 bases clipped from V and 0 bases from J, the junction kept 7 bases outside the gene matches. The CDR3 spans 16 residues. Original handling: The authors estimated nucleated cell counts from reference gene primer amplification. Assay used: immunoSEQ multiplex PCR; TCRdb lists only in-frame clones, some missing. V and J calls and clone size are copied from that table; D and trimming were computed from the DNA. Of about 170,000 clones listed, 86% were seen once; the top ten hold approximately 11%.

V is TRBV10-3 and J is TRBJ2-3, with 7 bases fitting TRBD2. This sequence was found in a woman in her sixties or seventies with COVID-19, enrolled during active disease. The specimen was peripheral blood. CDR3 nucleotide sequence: TGTGCCATCAGTGGAGGGCGGGAGATCAGCACAGATACGCAGTATTTT. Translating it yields CAISGGREISTDTQYF.